This T cell receptor beta chain was documented in a study of CD8 T cells in ankylosing spondylitis. Study outcomes and limitations: Disease-linked clones were found to be CD8+ and relatively rare in peripheral blood. A TCR beta motif made of eight highly homologous variants seemed typical of ankylosing spondylitis blood.

The CDR3 covers 17 residues. Deletions cut 5 bases from V and 0 bases from J, with 16 bases between. Germline V gene sequence: CDR1 SEHNR, CDR2 FQNEAQ (reference sequence). TCRdb re-analysed the 5' RACE reads in MiXCR, keeping a single row per CDR3 protein. In the table there are about 800,000 distinct CDR3 sequences, 12% of which are singletons. For this clonotype: Its antigen is still unknown.

This clonotype originated in a male donor with ankylosing spondylitis. The chain uses TRBV7-9 and TRBJ1-4, with D maybe TRBD1 (5 bases). The specimen was blood, either unsorted or a sorted T cell fraction (not recorded which). CDR3 nucleotide sequence: TGTGCCAGCAGCCCGCGACCCAAGACAGCAACTAATGAAAAACTGTTTTTT. Amino acid sequence: CASSPRPKTATNEKLFF. The complete variable domain, with remaining parts taken from reference TRBV7-9 and TRBJ1-4, reads DTGVSQNPRHKITKRGQNVTFRCDPISEHNRLYWYRQTLGQGPEFLTYFQNEAQLEKSRLLSDRFSAERPKGSFSTLEIQRTEQGDSAMYLCASSPRPKTATNEKLFFGSGTQLSVL.